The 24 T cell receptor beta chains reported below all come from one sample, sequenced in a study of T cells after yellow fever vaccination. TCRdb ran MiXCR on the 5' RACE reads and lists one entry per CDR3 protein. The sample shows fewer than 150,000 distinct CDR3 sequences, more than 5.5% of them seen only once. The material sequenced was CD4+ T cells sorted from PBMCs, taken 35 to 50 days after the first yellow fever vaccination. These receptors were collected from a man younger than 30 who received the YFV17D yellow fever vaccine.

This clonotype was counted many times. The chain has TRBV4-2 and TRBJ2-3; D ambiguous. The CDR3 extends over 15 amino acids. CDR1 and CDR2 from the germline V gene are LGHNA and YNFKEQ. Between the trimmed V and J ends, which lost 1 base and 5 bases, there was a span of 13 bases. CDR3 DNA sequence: TGTGCCAGCAGCCAAGCGTCATCGTCGGGAGATACGCAGTATTTT. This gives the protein CASSQASSSGDTQYF.

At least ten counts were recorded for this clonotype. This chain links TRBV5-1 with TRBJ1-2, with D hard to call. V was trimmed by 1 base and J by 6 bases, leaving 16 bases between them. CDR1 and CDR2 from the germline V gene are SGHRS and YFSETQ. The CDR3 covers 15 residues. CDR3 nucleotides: TGCGCCAGCAGCTTGTTACGGCTAGATCGAGATGGCTACACCTTC. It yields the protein CASSLLRLDRDGYTF.

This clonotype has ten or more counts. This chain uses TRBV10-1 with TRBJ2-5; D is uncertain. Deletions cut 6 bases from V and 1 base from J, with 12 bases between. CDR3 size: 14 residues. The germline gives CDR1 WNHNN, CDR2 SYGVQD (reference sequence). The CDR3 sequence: CASSHDTAQETQYF. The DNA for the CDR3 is TGCGCCAGCAGCCACGATACAGCCCAAGAGACCCAGTACTTC.

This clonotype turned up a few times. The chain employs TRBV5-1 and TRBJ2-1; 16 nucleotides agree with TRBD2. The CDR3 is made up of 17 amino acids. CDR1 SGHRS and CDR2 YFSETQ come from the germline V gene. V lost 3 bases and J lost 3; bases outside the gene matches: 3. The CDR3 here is CASSSGTSGGVYNEQFF. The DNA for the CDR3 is TGCGCCAGCAGCTCGGGGACTAGCGGGGGGGTCTACAATGAGCAGTTCTTC.

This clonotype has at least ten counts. The CDR3 loop is CASSLLANYGYTF. The CDR3 region has the DNA TGTGCCAGCAGTTTACTAGCTAACTATGGCTACACCTTC. The chain employs TRBV12-3 or TRBV12-4 and TRBJ1-2; unclear D gene. The CDR3 consists of 13 residues. Trimming cost V 2 bases and J 0 bases, with 4 bases left between them.

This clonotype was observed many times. The CDR3 loop reads CASRRRAANTGELFF. The DNA for the CDR3 is TGTGCCAGCCGCCGCCGAGCGGCGAACACCGGGGAGCTGTTTTTT. The V call is TRBV6-1, the J call TRBJ2-2; D might be TRBD2 (5 bases). This CDR3 is built from 15 residues. Deletions cut 8 bases from V and 0 bases from J, with 13 bases between. Germline lookup yields CDR1 MNHNS and CDR2 SASEGT.

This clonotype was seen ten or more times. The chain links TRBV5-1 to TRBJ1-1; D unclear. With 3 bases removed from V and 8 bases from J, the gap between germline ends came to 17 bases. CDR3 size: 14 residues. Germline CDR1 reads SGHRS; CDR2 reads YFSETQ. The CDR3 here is CASSYNTDNTEAFF. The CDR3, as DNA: TGCGCCAGCAGCTATAATACCGACAATACCGAAGCTTTCTTT. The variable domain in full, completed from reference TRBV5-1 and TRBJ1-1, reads KAGVTQTPRYLIKTRGQQVTLSCSPISGHRSVSWYQQTPGQGLQFLFEYFSETQRNKGNFPGRFSGRQFSNSRSEMNVSTLELGDSALYLCASSYNTDNTEAFFGQGTRLTVV.

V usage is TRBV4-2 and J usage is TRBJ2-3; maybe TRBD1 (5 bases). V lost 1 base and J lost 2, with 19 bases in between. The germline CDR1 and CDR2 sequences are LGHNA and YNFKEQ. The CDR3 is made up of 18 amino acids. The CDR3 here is CASSQGKGAAESTDTQYF. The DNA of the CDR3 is TGTGCCAGCAGCCAAGGAAAAGGGGCGGCGGAGTCCACAGATACGCAGTATTTT.

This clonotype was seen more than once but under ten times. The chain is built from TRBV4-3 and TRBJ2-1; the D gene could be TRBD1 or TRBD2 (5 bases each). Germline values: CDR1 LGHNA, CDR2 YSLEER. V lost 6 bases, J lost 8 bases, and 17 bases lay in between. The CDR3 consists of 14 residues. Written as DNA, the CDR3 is TGCGCCAGCAGTACGAGGGTTGGACACGATGAGCAGTTCTTC. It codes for CASSTRVGHDEQFF.

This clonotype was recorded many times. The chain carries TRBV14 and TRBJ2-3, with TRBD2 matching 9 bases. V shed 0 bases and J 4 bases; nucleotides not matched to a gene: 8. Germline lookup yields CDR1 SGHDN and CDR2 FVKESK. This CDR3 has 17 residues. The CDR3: CASSQDIRTSVPDTQYF. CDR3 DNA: TGTGCCAGCAGCCAAGACATTAGGACTAGCGTTCCAGATACGCAGTATTTT.

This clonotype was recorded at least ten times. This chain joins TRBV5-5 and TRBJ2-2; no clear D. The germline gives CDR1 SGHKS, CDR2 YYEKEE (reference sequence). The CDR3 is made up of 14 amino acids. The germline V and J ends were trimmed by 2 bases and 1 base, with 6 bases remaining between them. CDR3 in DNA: TGTGCCAGCAGCTTAAAGGGGAACACCGGGGAGCTGTTTTTT. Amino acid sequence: CASSLKGNTGELFF.

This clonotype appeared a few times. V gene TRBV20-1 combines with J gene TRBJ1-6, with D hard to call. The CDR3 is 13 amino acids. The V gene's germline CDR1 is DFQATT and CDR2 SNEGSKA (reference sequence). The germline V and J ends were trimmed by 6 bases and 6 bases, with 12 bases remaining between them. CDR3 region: CSARRSPNSPLHF. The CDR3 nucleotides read TGCAGTGCCCGACGTAGCCCTAATTCACCCCTCCACTTT.

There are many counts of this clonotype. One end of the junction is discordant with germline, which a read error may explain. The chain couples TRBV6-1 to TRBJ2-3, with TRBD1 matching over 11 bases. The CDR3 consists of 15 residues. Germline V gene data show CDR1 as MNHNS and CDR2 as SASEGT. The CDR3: CAGASRTGGTDTQYF. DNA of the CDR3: TGTGCCGGAGCTTCTAGGACAGGGGGCACGGATACGCAGTATTTT.

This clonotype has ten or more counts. The CDR3 loop is CASSPPHRGTYEQYV. CDR3 nucleotide sequence: TGTGCCAGCAGCCCCCCCCACAGGGGCACCTACGAGCAGTACGTC. The gene calls are TRBV7-8 and TRBJ2-7; 7 bases are shared with TRBD1. The CDR3 has 15 amino acids. CDR1 is SGHVS and CDR2 is FQNEAQ in the germline V gene. J was trimmed by 2 bases and V by 5 bases; bases with no gene match: 9.

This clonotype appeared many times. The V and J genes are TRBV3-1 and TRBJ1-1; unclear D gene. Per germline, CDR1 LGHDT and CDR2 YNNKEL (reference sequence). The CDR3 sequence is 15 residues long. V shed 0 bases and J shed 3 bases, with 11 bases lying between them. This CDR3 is CASSQEADGDTEAFF. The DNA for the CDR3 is TGTGCCAGCAGCCAAGAAGCTGATGGCGACACTGAAGCTTTCTTT.

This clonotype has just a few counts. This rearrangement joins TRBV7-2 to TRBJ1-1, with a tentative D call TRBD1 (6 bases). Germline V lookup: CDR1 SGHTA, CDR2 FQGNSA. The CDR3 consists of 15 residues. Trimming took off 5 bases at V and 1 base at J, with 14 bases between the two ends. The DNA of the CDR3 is TGTGCCAGCAGCCCTACGAGGGGGGGGAACACTGAAGCTTTCTTT. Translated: CASSPTRGGNTEAFF.

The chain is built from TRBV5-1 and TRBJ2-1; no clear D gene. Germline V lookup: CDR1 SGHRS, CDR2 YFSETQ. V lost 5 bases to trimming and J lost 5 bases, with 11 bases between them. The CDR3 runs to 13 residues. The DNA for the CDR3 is TGCGCCAGCAGGACGGCCAGAAACAATGAGCAGTTCTTC. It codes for CASRTARNNEQFF.

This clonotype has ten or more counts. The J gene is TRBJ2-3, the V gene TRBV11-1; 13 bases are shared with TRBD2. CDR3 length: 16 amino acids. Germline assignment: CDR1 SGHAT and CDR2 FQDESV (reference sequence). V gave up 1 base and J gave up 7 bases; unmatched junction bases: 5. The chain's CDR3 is CASSLGLAGGLHTQYF. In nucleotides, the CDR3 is TGTGCCAGCAGCTTAGGACTAGCGGGGGGCCTACATACGCAGTATTTT.

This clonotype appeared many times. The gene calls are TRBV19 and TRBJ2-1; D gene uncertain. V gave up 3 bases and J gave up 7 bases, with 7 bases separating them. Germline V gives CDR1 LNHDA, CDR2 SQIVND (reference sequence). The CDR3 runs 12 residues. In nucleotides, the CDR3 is TGTGCCAGTAGTATTCCCCCGAATGAGCAGTTCTTC. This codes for CASSIPPNEQFF.

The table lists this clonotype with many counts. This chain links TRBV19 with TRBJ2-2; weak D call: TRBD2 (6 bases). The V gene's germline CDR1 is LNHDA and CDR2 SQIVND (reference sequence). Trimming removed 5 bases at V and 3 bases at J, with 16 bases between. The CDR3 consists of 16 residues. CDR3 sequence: CASSSVTSIDTGELFF. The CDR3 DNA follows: TGTGCCAGTAGTTCCGTAACTAGCATTGACACCGGGGAGCTGTTTTTT.

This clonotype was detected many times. The CDR3 DNA is TGTGCCAGCACCCGGGTCGAGGGGTCCTACGAGCAGTACGTC. This translates into CASTRVEGSYEQYV. This chain connects TRBV6-1 to TRBJ2-7; tentatively, D is TRBD1 or TRBD2 (5 bases each). Germline V gene sequence: CDR1 MNHNS, CDR2 SASEGT. V lost 7 bases and J lost 1, with 14 bases in between. The CDR3 contains 14 residues.

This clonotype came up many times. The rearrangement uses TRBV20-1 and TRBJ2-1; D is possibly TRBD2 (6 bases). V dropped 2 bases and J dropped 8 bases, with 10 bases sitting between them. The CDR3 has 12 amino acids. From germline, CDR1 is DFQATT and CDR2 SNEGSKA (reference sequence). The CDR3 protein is CSARRGGDEQFF. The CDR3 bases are TGCAGTGCTAGACGGGGCGGGGATGAGCAGTTCTTC.

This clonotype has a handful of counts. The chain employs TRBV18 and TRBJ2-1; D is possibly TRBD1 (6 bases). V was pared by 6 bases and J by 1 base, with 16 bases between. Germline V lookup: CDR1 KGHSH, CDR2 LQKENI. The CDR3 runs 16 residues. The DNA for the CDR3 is TGTGCCAGCTCGCTGGCAGGACAGCCGTCCTACAATGAGCAGTTCTTC. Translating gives CASSLAGQPSYNEQFF.

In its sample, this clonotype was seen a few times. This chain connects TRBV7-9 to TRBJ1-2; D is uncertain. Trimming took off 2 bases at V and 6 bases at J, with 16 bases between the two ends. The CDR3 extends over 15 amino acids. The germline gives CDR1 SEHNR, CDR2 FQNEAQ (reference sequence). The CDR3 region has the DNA TGTGCCAGCAGCTTAACCCTCGAGGGCTCACATGGCTACACCTTC. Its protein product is CASSLTLEGSHGYTF.